This T cell receptor (beta chain) was documented in a study of T cells in Graves' hyperthyroidism and ophthalmopathy. Findings and caveats of the study: Ophthalmopathy, which appeared later, was predicted by the model a median 6.5 months before onset. Blood also contained most expanded thyroid clonotypes above 0.001.

Note on this clonotype: Its antigen is not identified.

J gave up 5 bases and V 4 bases, and 2 bases lay outside the gene matches. The CDR3 runs 13 residues. Germline V gives CDR1 MGHDK, CDR2 SYGVNS. TCR beta CDR3 sequences were amplified from RNA transcripts. First-round RT-PCR with HTBI primers amplified the TCR CDR3 region. MiXCR, applied by TCRdb to the multiplex PCR reads, yields one record per CDR3 protein. The sample lists approximately 700,000 distinct CDR3 sequences, 45% occurring once. The TCR originated in an adult man with Graves' disease, either hyperthyroidism or ophthalmopathy (not recorded which). The gene calls are TRBV25-1 and TRBJ1-2; 9 bases align to TRBD1. The sample was peripheral blood or thyroid tissue (not recorded which). DNA for the CDR3: TGTGCCAGCAGTGGGGACAGGGAGTATGGCTACACCTTC. Translating gives CASSGDREYGYTF.